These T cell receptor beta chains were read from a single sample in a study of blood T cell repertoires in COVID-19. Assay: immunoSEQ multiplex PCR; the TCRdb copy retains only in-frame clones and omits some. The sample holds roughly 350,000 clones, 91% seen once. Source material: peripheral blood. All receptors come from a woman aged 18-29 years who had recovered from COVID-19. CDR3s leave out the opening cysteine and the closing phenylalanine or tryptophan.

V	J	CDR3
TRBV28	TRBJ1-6	ASSPPGTGTLSYNSPLH
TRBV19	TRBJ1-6	ASSIGQGRWSPLH
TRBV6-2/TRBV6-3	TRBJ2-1	ASSPGQKAYNEQF
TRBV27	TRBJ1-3	ASSLSGAGNTIY
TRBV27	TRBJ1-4	ASSSTGTGIEKLF
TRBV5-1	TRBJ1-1	ASRSQLRDTQAF
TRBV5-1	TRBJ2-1	ASSLSGVEQF
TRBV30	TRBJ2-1	AWSETSGFNEQF
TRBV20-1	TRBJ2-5	SASRRKRDWKETQY
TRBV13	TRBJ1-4	ASSLGYAGNPTNEKLF
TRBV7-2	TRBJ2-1	ASSLMVGGGQF
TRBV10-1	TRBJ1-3	ASSESDRVSGNTIY
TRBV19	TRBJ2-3	ASSIVGVPGQDTQY
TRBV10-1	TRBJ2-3	ASSESGGLRADTQY
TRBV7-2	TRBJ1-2	ASSLAKTQPGGYT
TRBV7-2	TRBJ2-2	ASSPQTGVTGELF
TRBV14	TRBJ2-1	ASSLRDNEQF
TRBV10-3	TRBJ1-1	AISDGGEGTEAF
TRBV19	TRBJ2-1	ASSTFLSVAGTNNEQF
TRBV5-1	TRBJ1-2	ASSMQGAVYGYT
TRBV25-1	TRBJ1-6	ASTGGQSSYNSPLH
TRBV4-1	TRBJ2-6	ASSPGQGISGANVLT
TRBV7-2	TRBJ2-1	ASSLLAEIYNEQF
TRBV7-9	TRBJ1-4	ASSPFLGLEKLF
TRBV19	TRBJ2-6	ASRVDAFSAGGSGANVLT
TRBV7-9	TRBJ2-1	ASSLGIGAVSSYNEQF
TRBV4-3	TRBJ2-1	ASSQGPGLAGGSYNEQF
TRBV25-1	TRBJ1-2	ASSERVNGYT
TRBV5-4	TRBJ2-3	ASSWARGRIEDTQY
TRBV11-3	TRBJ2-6	ASSLGLAGYSSGANVLT
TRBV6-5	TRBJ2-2	ASSKTNSNTGELF
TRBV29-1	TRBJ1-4	SVEYRGNEKLF
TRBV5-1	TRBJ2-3	ASSLGRASTDTQY
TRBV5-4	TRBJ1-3	ASSLEISGGLSGNTIY
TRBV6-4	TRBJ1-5	ASTDGAGGLYNQPQH
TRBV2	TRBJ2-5	ASSPTSGKETQY
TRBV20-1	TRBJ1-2	SASSYGYT
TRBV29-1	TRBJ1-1	SVLGVWNTEAF
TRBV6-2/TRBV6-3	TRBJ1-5	ASSRPTGGNQPQH
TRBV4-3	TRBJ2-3	ASSQEGGGAQY
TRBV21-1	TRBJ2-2	ASSRLPLRQPNTGELF
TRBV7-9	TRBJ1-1	ASSGSRANTEAF
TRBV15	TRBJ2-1	ATSRVGDSEQF
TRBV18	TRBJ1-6	ASSPGQAINSPLH
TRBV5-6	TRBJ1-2	ASSLGQPWGYT
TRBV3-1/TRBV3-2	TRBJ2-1	ASSQESRDYNEQF
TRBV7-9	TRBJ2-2	ASSPPSGINTGELF
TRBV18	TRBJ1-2	ASSPPFSALRTGLATARRGYT
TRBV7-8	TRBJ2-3	ASSGGRASGTDTQY
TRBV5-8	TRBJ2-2	ASSLWDRDTGELF
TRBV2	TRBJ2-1	ASSEVGTSGEQF
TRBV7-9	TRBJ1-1	ASSSQGGMNTEAF
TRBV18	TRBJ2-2	ASSPNTGQRLTGELF
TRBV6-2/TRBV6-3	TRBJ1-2	ASSYVRQNYGYT
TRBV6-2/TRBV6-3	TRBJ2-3	ASSRRASGPSTDTQY
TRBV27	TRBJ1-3	ASSGGQGGNTIY
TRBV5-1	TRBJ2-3	ASSWGTSGDSTDTQY